This T cell receptor (beta chain) was found in a study of chemoradiotherapy in HPV16-positive cancers. Overall study results and limits: Only a couple of HPV16-positive patients supplied the functional HPV-specificity definition. Non-HPV-specific T cells did not expand in tumors during treatment, whereas candidate HPV-specific clones and E7-related motifs did.

This clone showed up just once. Antigen specificity is unknown. The germline CDR1 and CDR2 sequences are PRHDT and FYEKMQ (reference sequence). This CDR3 spans 14 amino acids. V was shortened by 5 bases and J by 4 bases, with 12 bases between the two germline ends. Assay: immunoSEQ multiplex PCR; the TCRdb copy retains only in-frame clones and omits some. The sample yields approximately 8,800 clones, approximately 70% seen once. Samples were taken several times over chemoradiotherapy. The material sequenced was tumor tissue, taken from a patient who underwent chemoradiotherapy. The source of this sequence is a human donor with HPV-associated anogenital cancer. This chain uses TRBV13 with TRBJ2-1; D assignment may be TRBD1 or TRBD2 (5 bases each). CDR3 sequence: CASSLLGGYNEQFF. In nucleotides, the CDR3 is TGTGCCAGCAGCCTCCTTGGGGGTTACAATGAGCAGTTCTTC.